These 27 T cell receptor beta chains originate from one sample sequenced in a study of read filtering for tumor transcriptome and immune sequencing. Molecular barcoded adaptors covering alpha/delta and beta/gamma chains were used on 400 ng RNA. TCRdb itself ran the reads through MiXCR, one entry per CDR3 protein. The sample lists over 55,000 distinct CDR3 sequences; roughly 14% were seen once. The sequenced material came from a population of CD138-negative cells sorted from bone marrow. The receptors here all came from a donor at least 40 years old with multiple myeloma.

There are many counts of this clonotype. The genes are TRBV5-1 and TRBJ2-1, with a tentative D call TRBD1 (7 bases). V was cut by 3 bases and J by 5 bases, with 12 bases left in between. Germline V gene sequence: CDR1 SGHRS, CDR2 YFSETQ. The CDR3 length is 14 residues. Here the CDR3 DNA reads TGCGCCAGCAGCTGGGGGGACAGCCACAATGAGCAGTTCTTC. Its protein is CASSWGDSHNEQFF.

This clonotype was counted at least ten times. The rearrangement links TRBV20-1 to TRBJ2-5, with D perhaps TRBD2 (5 bases). The V end lost 5 bases, the J end lost 7 bases, and 11 bases lay between the germline ends. Germline-derived CDR1 and CDR2 are DFQATT and SNEGSKA (reference sequence). The CDR3 contains 11 residues. The CDR3: CSAQTRGTQYF. In DNA form, the CDR3 reads TGCAGTGCTCAGACTCGGGGGACCCAGTACTTC.

This clonotype has ten or more counts. V and J are TRBV29-1 and TRBJ2-3; 8 bases fit TRBD2. After removal of 1 base from V and 5 bases from J, the junction contained 5 bases not matched to a gene. Germline CDR1 is SQVTM and CDR2 is ANQGSEA. The CDR3 covers 14 residues. CDR3 nucleotides: TGCAGCGTTGAAGTCGGGCTAGCGGGAGATACGCAGTATTTT. This sequence encodes CSVEVGLAGDTQYF.

This clonotype was seen repeatedly, ten times or more. The V gene is TRBV6-2 or TRBV6-3, the J gene TRBJ2-6; no reliable D call. Per the germline V gene, CDR1 is MNHEY and CDR2 is SVGEGT. With 8 bases removed from V and 0 bases from J, the gap between germline ends came to 8 bases. The CDR3 sequence is 14 residues long. This chain's CDR3 is CASLHHSGANVLTF. CDR3 DNA sequence: TGTGCCAGCCTACACCACTCTGGGGCCAACGTCCTGACTTTC.

This clonotype was found many times. The V call is TRBV7-9, the J call TRBJ1-1; D might be TRBD1 (6 bases). The CDR3 is 13 residues long. From germline, CDR1 is SEHNR and CDR2 FQNEAQ (reference sequence). Trimming removed 6 bases at V and 7 bases at J, with 15 bases between. The CDR3 region is CASRQGGGHEAFF. Here the CDR3 DNA reads TGTGCCAGCAGGCAAGGGGGGGGTCATGAAGCTTTCTTT.

This clonotype was recorded at least ten times. This chain links TRBV29-1 with TRBJ2-1; D is possibly TRBD2 (5 bases). The V end lost 1 base, the J end lost 4 bases, and 11 bases lay between the germline ends. The CDR3 has 14 amino acids. Germline loops: CDR1 SQVTM, CDR2 ANQGSEA. The CDR3 DNA reads TGCAGCGTTGAAGTCCTGGGAGCTTACAATGAGCAGTTCTTC. This translates into CSVEVLGAYNEQFF.

About this clonotype: This may be a read error, as it is one base from a much larger clone. CDR3 sequence: CASSIAGLAGSIPYNGQFF. CDR3 DNA sequence: TGTGCCAGTAGTATAGCGGGACTAGCGGGATCGATTCCCTACAATGGGCAGTTCTTC. The V call is TRBV19, the J call TRBJ2-1, with TRBD2 identical over 13 bases. The CDR3 covers 19 residues. CDR1 and CDR2 from the germline V gene are LNHDA and SQIVND (reference sequence).

V gene TRBV12-3 or TRBV12-4 combines with J gene TRBJ2-7; 9 bases are a match to TRBD2. This CDR3 is built from 15 residues. J lost 5 bases, V lost 5 bases, and 10 bases had no gene match. CDR3 coding DNA: TGTGCCAGCAGTCCGCGGGGTAGCGGGAGCGACGAGCAGTACTTC. Amino acids: CASSPRGSGSDEQYF.

This clonotype was picked up many times. The V gene is TRBV20-1, the J gene TRBJ2-7, with D unclear. The V gene lost 6 bases and the J gene lost 0 bases, with 9 bases spanning the gap. The CDR3 loop spans 12 amino acids. Germline CDR1 and CDR2: DFQATT and SNEGSKA (reference sequence). CDR3: CSADAGSYEQYF. DNA of the CDR3: TGCAGTGCGGATGCTGGCTCCTACGAGCAGTACTTC.

This clonotype has a handful of counts. The V gene is TRBV7-6, the J gene TRBJ1-1; no definite D call. The CDR3 totals 13 residues. The germline V and J ends were trimmed by 5 bases and 3 bases, with 10 bases remaining between them. In germline, CDR1 is SGHVS, CDR2 FNYEAQ. CDR3 sequence: CASSHHADTEAFF. The CDR3 nucleotides are TGTGCCAGCAGCCATCACGCGGACACTGAAGCTTTCTTT.

This clonotype came up many times. The chain couples TRBV5-1 to TRBJ1-5; D might be TRBD1 (6 bases). CDR3 length: 13 amino acids. Germline V lookup: CDR1 SGHRS, CDR2 YFSETQ. Trimming pared 3 bases from V and 5 bases from J, leaving 9 bases between. The CDR3 region is CASSSEGDQPQHF. The CDR3 DNA sequence: TGCGCCAGCAGCTCCGAGGGGGATCAGCCCCAGCATTTT.

As for this clonotype: This may stem from a read error, because a much larger clone lies one nucleotide away. J is TRBJ2-1 and V is TRBV7-9; TRBD2 agrees at 13 bases. The CDR3 consists of 13 residues. Germline V CDR1 and CDR2: SEHNR, FQNEAQ (reference sequence). The V segment lost 8 bases and the J segment 12 bases; nucleotides outside the gene matches: 7. The CDR3 spells CASGLAGVDGQFF. The CDR3 DNA reads TGTGCCAGCGGACTAGCGGGAGTTGATGGGCAGTTCTTC.

As concerns this clonotype: This may be a read error, as it is one base from a much larger clone. Because it lacks the conserved phenylalanine or tryptophan at the end, this CDR3 is likely a read error. The V gene is TRBV19, the J gene TRBJ1-5; TRBD1 matches 7 bases. Germline V gives CDR1 LNHDA, CDR2 SQIVND (reference sequence). Trimming took 7 bases from V and 3 from J; bases not matched to a gene: 3. The length of the CDR3 is 13 residues. CDR3 sequence: CASKGQFNQPQHL. The CDR3 nucleotides are TGTGCCAGTAAGGGACAGTTCAATCAGCCCCAGCATTTA.

As for this clonotype: The junction departs from germline at one end; a sequencing error may be responsible. V usage is TRBV7-9 and J usage is TRBJ2-1; 12 positions agree with TRBD2. The CDR3 loop spans 15 amino acids. Germline assignment: CDR1 SEHNR and CDR2 FQNEAQ (reference sequence). CDR3 in DNA: TGTACCAGCAGCCCCAGACTAGCGGGAGCCAATGAGCAGTTCTTC. Its protein is CTSSPRLAGANEQFF.

In the case of this clonotype: With a much larger clone just one base away, this may be a read error. The chain links TRBV4-1 to TRBJ2-3, with 8 nucleotides matching TRBD2. The CDR3 consists of 17 residues. The ends lost 1 base at V and 5 bases at J; junction bases unmatched: 11. Germline V lookup: CDR1 MGHRA, CDR2 YSYEKL. The CDR3 nucleotides read TGCGCCAGCAGCCAAGCTTCCTCGGGAGGGCGCGGAGATACGCAGTATTTT. Translated, it gives CASSQASSGGRGDTQYF.

In its sample, this clonotype was seen many times. The V call is TRBV12-3 or TRBV12-4, the J call TRBJ1-4; 7 nucleotides match TRBD1. The length of the CDR3 is 17 residues. The J segment lost 0 bases and the V segment lost 6 bases, leaving 10 bases of the junction unmatched. The DNA for the CDR3 is TGTGCCAGCAGGAAGGACAGGCTCCTTGCAACTAATGAAAAACTGTTTTTT. It specifies CASRKDRLLATNEKLFF.

A word on this clonotype: A much larger clone sits a single nucleotide away, making a read error possible. A read error is likely, as this CDR3 ends without the conserved phenylalanine or tryptophan. The chain recombines TRBV20-1 with TRBJ2-7; TRBD2 aligns across 12 bases. The CDR3 runs 17 residues. Losses at the gene ends were 5 bases for V and 0 bases for J; bases not matched to a gene: 11. The germline V gene has CDR1 DFQATT and CDR2 SNEGSKA (reference sequence). The CDR3 nucleotides read TGCAGTGCTCCAACCAGCATGACTAGCGGGAGCTCCTACGAGCAGTACCTC. Residues: CSAPTSMTSGSSYEQYL.

This clonotype came up many times. The chain is built from TRBV4-1 and TRBJ2-1; D is unresolved. CDR1 is MGHRA, CDR2 YSYEKL, per germline. Trimming took 2 bases from V and 7 from J, leaving 3 bases between them. CDR3 length: 11 residues. CDR3 loop: CASSQMNEQFF. CDR3 in DNA: TGCGCCAGCAGCCAAATGAATGAGCAGTTCTTC.

Many counts were recorded for this clonotype. This chain joins TRBV29-1 and TRBJ2-1; 11 bases are a match to TRBD2. This CDR3 is 15 amino acids long. V gave up 6 bases and J gave up 1 base; unmatched junction bases: 5. CDR1 is SQVTM, CDR2 ANQGSEA, per germline. In DNA form, the CDR3 reads TGCAGCGTCCTGACTAGCGGGGAATCCTACAATGAGCAGTTCTTC. It translates to CSVLTSGESYNEQFF.

This clonotype was picked up many times. This chain connects TRBV5-1 to TRBJ2-7; 9 bases map to TRBD2. The germline CDR1 and CDR2 sequences are SGHRS and YFSETQ. V was clipped by 2 bases and J by 3 bases; unmatched bases: 3. The CDR3 has 14 amino acids. The CDR3 region is CASSFAGGGYEQYF. DNA for the CDR3: TGCGCCAGCAGCTTTGCGGGAGGGGGCTACGAGCAGTACTTC.

In its sample, this clonotype was seen many times. The CDR3 DNA reads as TGCGCCAGCAGCCAATTGAGTAGCTCCATAGAGCAGTTCTTC. Encoded protein: CASSQLSSSIEQFF. The rearrangement joins TRBV4-1 to TRBJ2-1; D not certain. The CDR3 spans 14 residues. Germline lookup yields CDR1 MGHRA and CDR2 YSYEKL. V was trimmed by 2 bases and J by 10 bases, leaving 15 bases between them.

This clonotype was counted a few times. This chain links TRBV9 with TRBJ2-5; D may match TRBD1 or TRBD2 (5 bases each). Trimming pared 0 bases from V and 2 bases from J, leaving 11 bases between. The germline gives CDR1 SGDLS, CDR2 YYNGEE. The CDR3 sequence is 15 residues long. CDR3 region: CASSVASGAQETQYF. Written as DNA, the CDR3 is TGTGCCAGCAGCGTAGCGTCCGGGGCTCAAGAGACCCAGTACTTC.

This clonotype was detected ten times or more. The V and J genes are TRBV5-6 and TRBJ2-1, with D hard to call. Germline CDR1 SGHDT, CDR2 YYEEEE. V lost 2 bases to trimming and J lost 5 bases, with 5 bases between them. This CDR3 has 12 residues. DNA of the CDR3: TGTGCCAGCAGCTTCAGTGACAATGAGCAGTTCTTC. Its protein is CASSFSDNEQFF.

This clonotype has only a few counts. The rearrangement joins TRBV18 to TRBJ1-2; D may be TRBD1 (5 bases). The V end was cut by 3 bases, the J end by 2 bases, with 13 bases between. CDR3 length: 15 amino acids. Germline CDR1 KGHSH, CDR2 LQKENI. CDR3: CASSPPGRENYGYTF. The DNA for the CDR3 is TGTGCCAGCTCACCCCCGGGCAGGGAAAACTATGGCTACACCTTC. The variable domain in full, completed from reference TRBV18 and TRBJ1-2, reads NAGVMQNPRHLVRRRGQEARLRCSPMKGHSHVYWYRQLPEEGLKFMVYLQKENIIDESGMPKERFSAEFPKEGPSILRIQQVVRGDSAAYFCASSPPGRENYGYTFGSGTRLTVV.

This clonotype was found many times. The gene calls are TRBV20-1 and TRBJ1-2; TRBD1 aligns across 11 bases. Trimming took 4 bases from V and 3 from J; bases not matched to a gene: 10. The CDR3 is made up of 16 amino acids. Germline V gives CDR1 DFQATT, CDR2 SNEGSKA (reference sequence). The CDR3 region is CSAIDIGQGADYGYTF. The DNA of the CDR3 is TGCAGTGCTATCGATATTGGACAGGGGGCTGACTATGGCTACACCTTC.

Notes on this clonotype: A much larger clone differs from this one at a single base, so this may be a read error. The V gene is TRBV20-1, the J gene TRBJ2-1, with 9 bases matching TRBD1. This CDR3 has 13 residues. Germline-derived CDR1 and CDR2 are DFQATT and SNEGSKA (reference sequence). This CDR3 reads CSARDRETMKQSF. DNA of the CDR3: TGCAGTGCGCGGGACAGGGAGACAATGAAGCAGTCCTTC.

Many counts were recorded for this clonotype. The chain links TRBV7-3 to TRBJ2-1, with 12 bases aligning to TRBD2. The trim removed 5 bases at V and 9 bases at J, leaving 11 bases unmatched. In germline, CDR1 is SGHTA, CDR2 FQGTGA. This CDR3 is 16 amino acids long. The CDR3 sequence: CASSRQTSGSESEQFF. The CDR3 DNA reads as TGTGCCAGCAGCCGACAGACTAGCGGGAGTGAGAGTGAGCAGTTCTTC.